A single sample is the source of the 5 T cell receptor beta chains below, sequenced in a study of blood T cell repertoires in COVID-19. Assay used: immunoSEQ multiplex PCR; TCRdb lists only in-frame clones, some missing. The sample lists under 350,000 clones; roughly 89% were seen once. The specimen was peripheral blood. The receptor source for this set is a woman aged 30 to 39 with COVID-19, enrolled during active disease.

V usage is TRBV13 and J usage is TRBJ1-3; D might be TRBD1 (6 bases). The germline gives CDR1 PRHDT, CDR2 FYEKMQ (reference sequence). The CDR3 is 15 residues long. V was clipped by 5 bases and J by 0 bases, with 11 bases between them. CDR3 amino acids: CASSPGESSGNTIYF. The CDR3 bases are TGTGCCAGCAGCCCAGGGGAGAGCTCTGGAAACACCATATATTTT.

The rearrangement links TRBV5-1 to TRBJ2-5; D is unresolved. In germline, CDR1 is SGHRS, CDR2 YFSETQ. CDR3 length equals 16 residues. V was cut by 3 bases and J by 2 bases, with 17 bases left in between. CDR3 nucleotides: TGCGCCAGCAGCTCTGGCTTTCAGGCTCCTCAAGAGACCCAGTACTTC. Amino acid sequence: CASSSGFQAPQETQYF. Combining the CDR3 with reference TRBV5-1 and TRBJ2-5 gives the whole variable domain KAGVTQTPRYLIKTRGQQVTLSCSPISGHRSVSWYQQTPGQGLQFLFEYFSETQRNKGNFPGRFSGRQFSNSRSEMNVSTLELGDSALYLCASSSGFQAPQETQYFGPGTRLLVL.

V usage is TRBV19 and J usage is TRBJ1-5; TRBD1 is a possible D gene (6 bases). Germline V gene lookup returns CDR1 LNHDA and CDR2 SQIVND (reference sequence). The CDR3 is 17 residues long. V dropped 7 bases and J dropped 2 bases, with 21 bases sitting between them. The CDR3 protein is CASTTLPGARGNQPQHF. In DNA form, the CDR3 reads TGTGCCAGTACCACTCTTCCAGGGGCAAGGGGCAATCAGCCCCAGCATTTT.

The chain recombines TRBV18 with TRBJ2-3, with 12 nucleotides matching TRBD2. Germline V gene data show CDR1 as KGHSH and CDR2 as LQKENI. V lost 5 bases to trimming and J lost 2 bases; unmatched junction nucleotides: 11. This CDR3 spans 18 amino acids. Here the CDR3 reads CASSSTTSGGYFTDTQYF. The CDR3 nucleotides read TGTGCCAGCTCATCGACGACTAGCGGGGGTTACTTCACAGATACGCAGTATTTT.

This chain links TRBV11-2 with TRBJ2-6; 9 nucleotides match TRBD1. CDR3 size: 16 residues. After removal of 5 bases from V and 2 bases from J, the junction contained 4 bases not matched to a gene. CDR1 and CDR2 from the germline V gene are SGHAT and FQNNGV. The CDR3 protein is CASSTGTGPGANVLTF. The DNA for the CDR3 is TGTGCCAGCAGCACCGGGACAGGGCCTGGGGCCAACGTCCTGACTTTC.